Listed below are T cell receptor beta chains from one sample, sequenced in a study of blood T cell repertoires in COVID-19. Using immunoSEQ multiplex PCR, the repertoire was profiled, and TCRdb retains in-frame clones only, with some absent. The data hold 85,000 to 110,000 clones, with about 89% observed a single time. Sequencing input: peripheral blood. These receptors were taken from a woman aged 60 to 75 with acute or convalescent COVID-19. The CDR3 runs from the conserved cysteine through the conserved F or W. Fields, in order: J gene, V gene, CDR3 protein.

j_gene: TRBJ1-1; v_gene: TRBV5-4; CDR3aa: CASSLGQGGNTEAFF
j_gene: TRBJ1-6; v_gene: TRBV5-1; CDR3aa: CASSKEVDSPLHF
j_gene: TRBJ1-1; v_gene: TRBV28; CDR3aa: CASSSQTGTSLRTEAFF
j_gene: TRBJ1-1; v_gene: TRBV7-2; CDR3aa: CASSLGIVMNTEAFF
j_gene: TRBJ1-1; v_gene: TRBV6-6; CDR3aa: CASSHLGQTGMNTEAFF
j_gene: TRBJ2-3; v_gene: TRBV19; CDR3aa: CASSTSGRGTDTQYF
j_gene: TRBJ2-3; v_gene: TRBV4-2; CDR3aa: CASSQVAIWDTQYF
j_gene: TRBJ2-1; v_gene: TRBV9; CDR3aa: CASSVVSSGSFNEQFF
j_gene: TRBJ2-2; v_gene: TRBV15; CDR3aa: CATSQDLAGGPGTGELFF
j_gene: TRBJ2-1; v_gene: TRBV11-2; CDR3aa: CASSLEVGSYNEQFF
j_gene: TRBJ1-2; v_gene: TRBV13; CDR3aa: CASSPGQGNHYGYTF
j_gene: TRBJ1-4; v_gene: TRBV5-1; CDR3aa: CASSLFMGEKLFF
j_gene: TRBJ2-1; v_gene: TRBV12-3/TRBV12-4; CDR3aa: CASSSGAYNEQFF
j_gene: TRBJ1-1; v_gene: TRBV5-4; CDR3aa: CASSPHPGNTEAFF
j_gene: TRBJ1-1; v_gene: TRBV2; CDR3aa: CASSRRENTEAFF
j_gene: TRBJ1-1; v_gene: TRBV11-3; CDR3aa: CASSSGQRNTEAFF
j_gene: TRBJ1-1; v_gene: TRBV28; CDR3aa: CASSSGQKNTEAFF
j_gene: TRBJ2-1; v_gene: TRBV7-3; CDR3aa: CASSLSGQSYNEQFF
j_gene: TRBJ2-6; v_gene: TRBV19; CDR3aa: CASSRSGANVLTF
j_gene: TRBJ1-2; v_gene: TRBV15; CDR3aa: CATSRELHLNYGYTF
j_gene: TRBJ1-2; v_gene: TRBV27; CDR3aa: CASSHRQGAPPYGYTF
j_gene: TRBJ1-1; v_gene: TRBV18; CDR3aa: CASSLKQQGYTEAFF
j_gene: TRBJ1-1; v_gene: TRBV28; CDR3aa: CASSLVHWNTEAFF
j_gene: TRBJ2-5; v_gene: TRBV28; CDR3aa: CASRNTGMRSETQYF
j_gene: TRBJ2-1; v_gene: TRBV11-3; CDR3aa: CASSQGGSEQFF
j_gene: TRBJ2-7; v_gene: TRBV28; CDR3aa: CASSFVDEQYF